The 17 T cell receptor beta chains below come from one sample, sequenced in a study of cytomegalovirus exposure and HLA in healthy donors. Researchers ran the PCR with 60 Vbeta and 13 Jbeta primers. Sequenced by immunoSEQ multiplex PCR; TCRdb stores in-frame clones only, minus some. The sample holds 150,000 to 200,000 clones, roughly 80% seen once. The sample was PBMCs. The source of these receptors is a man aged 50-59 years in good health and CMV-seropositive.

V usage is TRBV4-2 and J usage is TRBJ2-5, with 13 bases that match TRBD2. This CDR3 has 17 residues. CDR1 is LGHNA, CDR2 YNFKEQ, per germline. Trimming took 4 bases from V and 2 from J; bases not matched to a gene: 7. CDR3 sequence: CASSRRTSGGRQETQYF. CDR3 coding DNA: TGTGCCAGCAGCCGGCGGACTAGCGGGGGCCGGCAAGAGACCCAGTACTTC.

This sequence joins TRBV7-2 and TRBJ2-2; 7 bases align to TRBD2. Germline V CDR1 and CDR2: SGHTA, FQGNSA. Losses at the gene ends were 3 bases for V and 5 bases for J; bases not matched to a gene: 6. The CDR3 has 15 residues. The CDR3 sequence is CASSFSGGGTGELFF. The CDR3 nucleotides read TGTGCCAGCAGCTTCTCGGGAGGAGGGACCGGGGAGCTGTTTTTT. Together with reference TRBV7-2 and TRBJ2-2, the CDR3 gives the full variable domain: GAGVSQSPSNKVTEKGKDVELRCDPISGHTALYWYRQSLGQGLEFLIYFQGNSAPDKSGLPSDRFSAERTGGSVSTLTIQRTQQEDSAVYLCASSFSGGGTGELFFGEGSRLTVL.

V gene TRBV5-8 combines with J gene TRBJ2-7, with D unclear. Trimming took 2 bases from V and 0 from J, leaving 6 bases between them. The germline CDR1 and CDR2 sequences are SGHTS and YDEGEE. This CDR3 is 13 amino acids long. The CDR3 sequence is CASSLDISYEQYF. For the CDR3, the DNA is TGTGCCAGCAGCTTAGACATCTCCTACGAGCAGTACTTC. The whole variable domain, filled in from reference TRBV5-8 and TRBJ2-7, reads EAGVTQSPTHLIKTRGQQATLRCSPISGHTSVYWYQQALGLGLQFLLWYDEGEERNRGNFPPRFSGRQFPNYSSELNVNALELEDSALYLCASSLDISYEQYFGPGTRLTVT.

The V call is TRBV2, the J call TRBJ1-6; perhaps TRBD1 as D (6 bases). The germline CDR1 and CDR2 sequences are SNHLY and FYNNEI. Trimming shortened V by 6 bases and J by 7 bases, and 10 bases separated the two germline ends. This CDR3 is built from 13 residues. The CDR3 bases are TGTGCCAGCAGCTGGGACATAAATTCACCCCTCCACTTT. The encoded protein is CASSWDINSPLHF. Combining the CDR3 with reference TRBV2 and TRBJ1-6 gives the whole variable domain EPEVTQTPSHQVTQMGQEVILRCVPISNHLYFYWYRQILGQKVEFLVSFYNNEISEKSEIFDDQFSVERPDGSNFTLKIRSTKLEDSAMYFCASSWDINSPLHFGNGTRLTVT.

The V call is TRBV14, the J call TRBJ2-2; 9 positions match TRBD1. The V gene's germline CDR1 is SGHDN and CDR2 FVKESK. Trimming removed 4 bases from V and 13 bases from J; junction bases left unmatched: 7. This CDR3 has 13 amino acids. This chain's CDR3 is CASSRGQGWSLFF. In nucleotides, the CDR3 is TGTGCCAGCAGCCGCGGACAGGGGTGGTCGCTGTTTTTT.

CDR3 coding DNA: TGTGCCACCAGCCAAAGCGGGAGTGCCCACTACGAGCAGTACTTC. Protein sequence: CATSQSGSAHYEQYF. The rearrangement uses TRBV15 and TRBJ2-7; TRBD2 aligns across 8 bases. V gave up 5 bases and J gave up 3 bases; unmatched junction bases: 9. This CDR3 comprises 15 residues. Per germline, CDR1 LNHNV and CDR2 YYDKDF (reference sequence).

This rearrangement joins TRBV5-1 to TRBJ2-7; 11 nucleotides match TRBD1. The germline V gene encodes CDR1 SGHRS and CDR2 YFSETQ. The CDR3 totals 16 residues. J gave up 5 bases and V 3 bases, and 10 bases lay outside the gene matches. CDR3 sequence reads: CASSWRSGQGVDEQYF. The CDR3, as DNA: TGCGCCAGCAGCTGGAGGTCGGGACAGGGGGTAGACGAGCAGTACTTC.

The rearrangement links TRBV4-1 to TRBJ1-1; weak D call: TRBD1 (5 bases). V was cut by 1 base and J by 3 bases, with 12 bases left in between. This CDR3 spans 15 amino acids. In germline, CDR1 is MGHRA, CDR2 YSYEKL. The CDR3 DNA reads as TGCGCCAGCAGCCAAGGGGCAATCAGGGACACTGAAGCTTTCTTT. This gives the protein CASSQGAIRDTEAFF.

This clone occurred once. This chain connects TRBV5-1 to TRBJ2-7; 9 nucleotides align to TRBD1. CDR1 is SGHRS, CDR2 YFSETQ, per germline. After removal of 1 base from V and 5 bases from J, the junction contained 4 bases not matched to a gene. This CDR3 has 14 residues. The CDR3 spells CASSLWDRDNEQYF. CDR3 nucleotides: TGCGCCAGCAGCTTGTGGGACAGGGACAACGAGCAGTACTTC. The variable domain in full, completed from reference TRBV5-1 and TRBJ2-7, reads KAGVTQTPRYLIKTRGQQVTLSCSPISGHRSVSWYQQTPGQGLQFLFEYFSETQRNKGNFPGRFSGRQFSNSRSEMNVSTLELGDSALYLCASSLWDRDNEQYFGPGTRLTVT.

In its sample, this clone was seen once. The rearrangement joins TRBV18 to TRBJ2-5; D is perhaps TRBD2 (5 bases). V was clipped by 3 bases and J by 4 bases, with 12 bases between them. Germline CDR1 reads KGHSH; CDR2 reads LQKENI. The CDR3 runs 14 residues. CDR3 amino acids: CASSPFTGSETQYF. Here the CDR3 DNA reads TGTGCCAGCTCACCGTTCACGGGATCAGAGACCCAGTACTTC.

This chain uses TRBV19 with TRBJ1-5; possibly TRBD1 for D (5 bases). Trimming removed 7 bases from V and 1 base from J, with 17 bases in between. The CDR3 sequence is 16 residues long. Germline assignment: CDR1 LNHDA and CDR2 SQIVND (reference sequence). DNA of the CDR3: TGTGCCAGTAACCCCCGAAGGGGCGGAAGCAATCAGCCCCAGCATTTT. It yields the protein CASNPRRGGSNQPQHF.

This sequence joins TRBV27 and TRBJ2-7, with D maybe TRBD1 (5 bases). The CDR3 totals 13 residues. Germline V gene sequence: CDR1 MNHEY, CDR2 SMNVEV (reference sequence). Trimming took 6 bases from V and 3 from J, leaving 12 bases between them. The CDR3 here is CASRLRQNYEQYF. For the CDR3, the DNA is TGTGCCAGCAGGCTTAGACAGAACTACGAGCAGTACTTC.

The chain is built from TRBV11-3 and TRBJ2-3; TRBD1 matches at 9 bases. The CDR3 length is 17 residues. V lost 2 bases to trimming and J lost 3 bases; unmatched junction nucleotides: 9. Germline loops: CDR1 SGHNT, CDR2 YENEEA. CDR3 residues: CASSLRGQGNGTDTQYF. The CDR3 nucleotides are TGTGCCAGCAGCTTACGGGGACAGGGAAACGGGACAGATACGCAGTATTTT. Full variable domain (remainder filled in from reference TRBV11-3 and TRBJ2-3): EAGVVQSPRYKIIEKKQPVAFWCNPISGHNTLYWYLQNLGQGPELLIRYENEEAVDDSQLPKDRFSAERLKGVDSTLKIQPAELGDSAVYLCASSLRGQGNGTDTQYFGPGTRLTVL.

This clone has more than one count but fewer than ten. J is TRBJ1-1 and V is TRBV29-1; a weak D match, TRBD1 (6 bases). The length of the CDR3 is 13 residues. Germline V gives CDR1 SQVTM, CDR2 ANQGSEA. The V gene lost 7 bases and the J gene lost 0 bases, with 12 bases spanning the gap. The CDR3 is CSARQELNTEAFF. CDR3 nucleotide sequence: TGCAGCGCTAGACAGGAGCTGAACACTGAAGCTTTCTTT.

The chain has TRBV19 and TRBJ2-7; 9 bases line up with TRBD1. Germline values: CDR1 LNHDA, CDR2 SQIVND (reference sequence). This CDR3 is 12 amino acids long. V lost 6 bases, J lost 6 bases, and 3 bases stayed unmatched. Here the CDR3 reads CASRGQGAEQYF. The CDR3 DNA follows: TGTGCCAGTAGGGGACAGGGAGCCGAGCAGTACTTC.

DNA for the CDR3: TGTGCCAGCAGTCCCGGACAGGGCTATAGCAATCAGCCCCAGCATTTT. It is translated as CASSPGQGYSNQPQHF. The V and J genes are TRBV28 and TRBJ1-5, with 8 bases matching TRBD1. CDR3 size: 16 residues. Germline V gene lookup returns CDR1 MDHEN and CDR2 SYDVKM. After removal of 5 bases from V and 0 bases from J, the junction contained 6 bases not matched to a gene. The whole variable domain, filled in from reference TRBV28 and TRBJ1-5, reads DVKVTQSSRYLVKRTGEKVFLECVQDMDHENMFWYRQDPGLGLRLIYFSYDVKMKEKGDIPEGYSVSREKKERFSLILESASTNQTSMYLCASSPGQGYSNQPQHFGDGTRLSIL.

Here the CDR3 reads CASSPPLGSGANVLTF. The CDR3 region has the DNA TGTGCCAGCTCACCACCACTTGGCTCTGGGGCCAACGTCCTGACTTTC. The chain is built from TRBV18 and TRBJ2-6; D unresolved. The CDR3 length is 16 residues. Germline CDR1 is KGHSH and CDR2 is LQKENI. Between the trimmed V and J ends, which lost 0 bases and 0 bases, there was a span of 6 bases.